Listed below are T cell receptor beta chains from one sample, sequenced in a study of OX40 agonist ivuxolimab in advanced cancers. TCRdb keeps only in-frame clones here, not all; method: immunoSEQ multiplex PCR. The top ten hold roughly 1.1% of the sample, which has 48,000 or so clones, roughly 84% seen once. The sample here was CD4+ or CD8+ T cells sorted from blood, taken in a trial of the OX40 agonist ivuxolimab. These receptors came from an adult with an advanced solid tumor such as melanoma, head and neck, liver or kidney cancer. Both conserved end residues are part of each CDR3. Fields, in order: V gene, D gene, clone size, CDR3 length, J gene, CDR3 protein, CDR3 DNA. A D gene is named only where the DNA matches it firmly. Expanded clones get a size class; other rows say once, few or many, or leave the size out.

>TRBV5-1|-|once|15|TRBJ2-2
CASSLWRQSTGELFF
TGCGCCAGCAGCTTGTGGAGACAGAGCACCGGGGAGCTGTTTTTT
>TRBV18|TRBD1|-|14|TRBJ2-2
CASSGQGYTGELFF
TGTGCCAGCTCAGGACAGGGTTACACCGGGGAGCTGTTTTTT
>TRBV7-6|TRBD1|-|13|TRBJ2-5
CASRPTGGETQYF
TGTGCCAGCAGGCCAACAGGGGGAGAGACCCAGTACTTC
>TRBV7-9|-|-|14|TRBJ1-1
CASSLGEKGYEAFF
TGTGCCAGCTCGTTGGGGGAGAAAGGCTATGAAGCTTTCTTT
>TRBV6-4|TRBD1|-|15|TRBJ2-3
CASSEQGVSTDTQYF
TGTGCCAGCAGTGAACAGGGGGTGAGCACAGATACGCAGTATTTT
>TRBV7-3|-|-|14|TRBJ2-2
CASSSTGNAGELFF
TGTGCCAGCAGCTCGACGGGTAATGCCGGGGAGCTGTTTTTT
>TRBV7-3|-|few|13|TRBJ2-3
CASSFTPTDTQYF
TGTGCCAGCAGCTTTACCCCCACAGATACGCAGTATTTT
>TRBV4-3|-|few|17|TRBJ2-3
CASSQDGGAGGPDTQYF
TGCGCCAGCAGCCAAGACGGGGGGGCAGGGGGGCCAGATACGCAGTATTTT
>TRBV6-4|TRBD1|-|17|TRBJ2-2
CASSDSPDRGDTGELFF
TGTGCCAGCAGTGACTCTCCGGACAGGGGGGACACCGGGGAGCTGTTTTTT
>TRBV11-2|-|few|12|TRBJ2-3
CASSLPGEAQYF
TGTGCCAGCAGCTTACCGGGTGAGGCGCAGTATTTT
>TRBV4-3|-|-|14|TRBJ2-7
CASSQEPRGAEQYF
TGCGCCAGCAGCCAAGAGCCTCGCGGGGCCGAGCAGTACTTC
>TRBV19|TRBD2|few|14|TRBJ2-1
CASSTGTSANEQFF
TGTGCCAGTAGTACCGGGACTAGTGCCAATGAGCAGTTCTTC
>TRBV7-2|-|-|15|TRBJ1-2
CASSSSGTLGYGYTF
TGTGCCAGCAGCTCTTCCGGGACTTTGGGCTATGGCTACACCTTC
>TRBV5-1|TRBD1|-|17|TRBJ2-3
CASSSRPGTGAEGTQYF
TGCGCCAGCAGCTCTCGTCCCGGGACAGGAGCAGAGGGTACGCAGTATTTT
>TRBV11-2|TRBD2|-|16|TRBJ2-6
CASSSRLAVRANVLTF
TGTGCCAGCAGCTCCCGACTAGCGGTAAGAGCCAACGTCCTGACTTTC
>TRBV7-6|-|-|15|TRBJ1-3
CASSSLGDGSHTIYF
TGTGCCAGCAGCTCCCTAGGGGACGGTAGTCACACCATATATTTT
>TRBV9|TRBD1|once|15|TRBJ2-7
CASSARTGGFDEQYF
TGTGCCAGCAGCGCACGGACAGGGGGGTTCGACGAGCAGTACTTC
>TRBV27|TRBD1|few|12|TRBJ2-5
CASKDRVQTQYF
TGTGCCAGCAAAGACAGGGTTCAGACCCAGTACTTC
>TRBV6-5|TRBD1|-|15|TRBJ2-5
CASNPRTGAGETQYF
TGTGCCAGCAACCCCAGGACAGGGGCGGGGGAGACCCAGTACTTC
>TRBV4-1|-|-|13|TRBJ1-2
CASSPGGSYGYTF
TGCGCCAGCAGCCCGGGGGGTTCCTATGGCTACACCTTC
>TRBV6-5|-|-|11|TRBJ2-5
CASSQLETQYF
TGTGCCAGCAGTCAATTGGAGACCCAGTACTTC
>TRBV19|-|-|14|TRBJ2-3
CASQGGSSTDTQYF
TGTGCCAGTCAGGGGGGCTCCAGCACAGATACGCAGTATTTT
>TRBV5-4|TRBD1|-|14|TRBJ1-1
CASSSNRGLSEAFF
TGTGCCAGCAGCTCAAACAGGGGGCTATCTGAAGCTTTCTTT
>TRBV29-1|TRBD1|-|15|TRBJ2-6
CSVRDRRSGANVLTF
TGCAGCGTTCGGGACAGGCGGTCAGGGGCCAACGTCCTGACTTTC
>TRBV4-3|-|-|14|TRBJ2-5
CASSQDRGPRTQYF
TGCGCCAGCAGCCAAGATCGGGGTCCCCGGACCCAGTACTTC
>TRBV19|-|-|13|TRBJ2-7
CASRTTQGYEQYF
TGTGCCAGTAGGACTACGCAGGGTTACGAGCAGTACTTC
>TRBV7-9|-|-|14|TRBJ2-3
CASSLSFSTDTQYF
TGTGCCAGCAGCTTATCATTTAGCACAGATACGCAGTATTTT
>TRBV9|-|-|14|TRBJ1-6
CASGEGRGNSPLHF
TGTGCCAGCGGGGAGGGTCGCGGGAATTCACCCCTCCACTTT
>TRBV5-6|TRBD1|-|16|TRBJ2-5
CASSRTGEFVQETQYF
TGTGCCAGCAGCAGGACAGGGGAGTTCGTTCAAGAGACCCAGTACTTC
>TRBV2|-|-|13|TRBJ1-1
CASTADGNTEAFF
TGTGCCAGCACTGCGGACGGTAACACTGAAGCTTTCTTT
>TRBV5-4|-|-|13|TRBJ2-1
CASSFGANNEQFF
TGTGCCAGCAGCTTCGGAGCTAACAATGAGCAGTTCTTC
>TRBV7-2|TRBD2|-|15|TRBJ2-5
CASSSGLAEGETQYF
TGTGCCAGCAGCTCCGGACTAGCGGAGGGAGAGACCCAGTACTTC
>TRBV29-1|TRBD1|-|11|TRBJ1-2
CSVVTGFGYTF
TGCAGCGTCGTGACAGGGTTTGGCTACACCTTC
>TRBV6-1|-|-|12|TRBJ2-7
CASSRGSYEQYF
TGTGCCAGCAGTCGGGGCTCCTACGAGCAGTACTTC
>TRBV5-8|-|-|14|TRBJ1-5
CASSSGFRNQPQHF
TGTGCCAGCAGCTCGGGGTTTCGCAATCAGCCCCAGCATTTT
>TRBV6-5|-|-|13|TRBJ2-5
CASTLRSAETQYF
TGTGCCAGCACCCTCCGGTCGGCGGAGACCCAGTACTTC
>TRBV4-3|TRBD1|-|15|TRBJ2-7
CASSQVADRDHEQYF
TGCGCCAGCAGCCAAGTCGCGGACAGGGACCACGAGCAGTACTTC
>TRBV5-4|TRBD1|-|14|TRBJ2-3
CASSRGQSADTQYF
TGTGCCAGCAGCAGGGGACAGAGCGCAGATACGCAGTATTTT
>TRBV5-1|-|-|14|TRBJ2-7
CASSADIPWNEQYF
TGCGCCAGCAGCGCGGACATACCCTGGAACGAGCAGTACTTC
>TRBV21-1|-|-|12|TRBJ2-7
CASSKTQGTQYF
TGTGCCAGCAGCAAGACACAGGGGACGCAGTACTTC
>TRBV9|-|few|15|TRBJ2-7
CASSVGTNPYDEQYF
TGTGCCAGCAGCGTAGGGACCAATCCCTACGACGAGCAGTACTTC
>TRBV7-3|-|-|13|TRBJ2-7
CASSSREGYEQYF
TGTGCCAGCAGCTCCCGGGAAGGCTACGAGCAGTACTTC
>TRBV10-2|TRBD2|-|14|TRBJ2-7
CASTGLGGDYEQYF
TGCGCCAGCACTGGACTAGGCGGGGACTACGAGCAGTACTTC
>TRBV7-2|-|-|17|TRBJ2-3
CASSLAGGGAVTDTQYF
TGTGCCAGCAGCTTAGCCGGGGGCGGGGCCGTCACAGATACGCAGTATTTT
>TRBV28|-|-|14|TRBJ1-1
CASSLGGVNTEAFF
TGTGCCAGCAGTTTGGGAGGGGTGAACACTGAAGCTTTCTTT
>TRBV29-1|TRBD1|-|14|TRBJ2-3
CSVAPGGGIGTQYF
TGCAGCGTTGCGCCAGGGGGTGGAATAGGTACGCAGTATTTT
>TRBV27|TRBD2|-|17|TRBJ2-2
CASSFRLGGGGAGELFF
TGTGCCAGCAGTTTCAGACTTGGCGGGGGGGGTGCCGGGGAGCTGTTTTTT
>TRBV29-1|-|-|11|TRBJ2-7
CSVGYSYEQYF
TGCAGCGTGGGCTATTCCTACGAGCAGTACTTC
>TRBV10-3|-|once|14|TRBJ1-6
CAITERGRGSPLHF
TGTGCCATCACCGAAAGGGGAAGGGGTTCACCCCTCCACTTT
>TRBV7-2|-|-|13|TRBJ2-1
CASSSPVSDEQFF
TGTGCCAGCAGCTCTCCCGTTAGCGATGAGCAGTTCTTC